These 13 T cell receptor beta chains were all obtained from the same sample, sequenced in a study of T cell clonality in common variable immunodeficiency. Sequenced by immunoSEQ multiplex PCR; TCRdb stores in-frame clones only, minus some. Altogether some 80,000 clones were found in the sample, and no singletons occur. Sequencing used peripheral blood mononuclear cells. Every receptor here comes from a person aged 18-70 years in good health.

This clone was counted at least ten times. Coverage ceases 3 residues before the CDR3 finishes, and the germline J gene fills in the end. The V gene is TRBV6-2 or TRBV6-3, the J gene TRBJ2-3; D is unclear. Trimming took 2 bases from V and 8 from J, leaving 8 bases between them. This CDR3 spans 12 amino acids. Germline lookup yields CDR1 MNHEY and CDR2 SVGEGT. The sequenced CDR3 bases are TGTGCCAGCAGTTACGAAGCCGGTACG. Protein sequence: CASSYEAGT. The whole CDR3 reads CASSYEAGTQYF.

This clone has ten or more counts. The read finishes 3 residues shy of the CDR3 end, and the germline J gene is used to complete it. The rearrangement links TRBV7-2 to TRBJ2-3, with D perhaps matching TRBD2 (6 bases). V was shortened by 1 base and J by 2 bases, with 10 bases between the two germline ends. Germline V gene sequence: CDR1 SGHTA, CDR2 FQGNSA. The CDR3 sequence is 15 residues long. This chain's CDR3 is CASSLVGGYTDTQYF. The part of the CDR3 DNA that was read is TGTGCCAGCAGCTTAGTTGGGGGGTACACAGATACG. Full variable domain (outside the CDR3, taken from reference TRBV7-2 and TRBJ2-3): GAGVSQSPSNKVTEKGKDVELRCDPISGHTALYWYRQSLGQGLEFLIYFQGNSAPDKSGLPSDRFSAERTGGSVSTLTIQRTQQEDSAVYLCASSLVGGYTDTQYFGPGTRLTVL.

In this sample, this clone turned up many times. The read stops 3 residues short of the end of the CDR3; the missing end is completed from the germline J gene. This chain uses TRBV5-1 with TRBJ2-1; 7 bases match TRBD2. The V gene end was trimmed by 4 bases and the J gene end by 4 bases; junction bases not matched to a gene: 8. This CDR3 is built from 15 residues. Germline values: CDR1 SGHRS, CDR2 YFSETQ. CDR3 loop: CASSPGLVEYNEQFF. CDR3 DNA (partial): TGCGCCAGCAGCCCTGGACTAGTAGAGTACAATGAG.

At least ten counts were recorded for this clone. The CDR3 end lies 3 residues beyond the end of the read and is filled in from the germline J gene. The V gene is TRBV20-1, the J gene TRBJ2-1; 8 positions match TRBD2. V lost 7 bases and J lost 2; bases outside the gene matches: 16. CDR1 and CDR2 from the germline V gene are DFQATT and SNEGSKA (reference sequence). This CDR3 is 17 amino acids long. CDR3 bases read: TGCAGTGTAATTCTCCGCACCGGGACTAGACCCTACAATGAG. Protein product: CSVILRTGTRPYNE. The CDR3 in its entirety is CSVILRTGTRPYNEQFF.

This clone has a count of ten or more. The read ends 3 residues shy of where the CDR3 ends; the end is completed using the germline J gene. V gene TRBV7-9 combines with J gene TRBJ1-2; D possibly corresponds to TRBD1 (6 bases). Trimming took off 3 bases at V and 6 bases at J, with 14 bases between the two ends. CDR1 is SEHNR, CDR2 FQNEAQ, per germline (reference sequence). There are 14 residues in the CDR3. CDR3 DNA (partial): TGTGCCAGCAGCTTTAGTCAGGGGCGTAATGGC. It yields the protein CASSFSQGRNG. The complete CDR3 protein is CASSFSQGRNGYTF.

This clone was counted many times. The part of the CDR3 DNA that was read is TGCGCCAGCAGCTTGGACAGGGGGGGTGACGAG. This encodes CASSLDRGGDE. The entire CDR3 reads CASSLDRGGDEQYF. This chain connects TRBV5-1 to TRBJ2-7, with a tentative D call TRBD1 (8 bases). From the germline J gene comes the end of the CDR3, since the read stops 3 residues before it. The length of the CDR3 is 14 residues. Trimming shortened V by 0 bases and J by 5 bases, and 12 bases separated the two germline ends. CDR1 SGHRS and CDR2 YFSETQ come from the germline V gene. Complete variable domain (other parts from reference TRBV5-1 and TRBJ2-7): KAGVTQTPRYLIKTRGQQVTLSCSPISGHRSVSWYQQTPGQGLQFLFEYFSETQRNKGNFPGRFSGRQFSNSRSEMNVSTLELGDSALYLCASSLDRGGDEQYFGPGTRLTVT.

This clone has more than one count but fewer than ten. The CDR3 is cut off 3 residues early in the read; its end comes from the germline J gene. The rearrangement links TRBV7-9 to TRBJ2-2; D gene ambiguous. CDR3 length: 14 amino acids. Germline V gives CDR1 SEHNR, CDR2 FQNEAQ (reference sequence). V lost 1 base, J lost 5 bases, and 8 bases lay in between. The DNA read from the CDR3 is TGTGCCAGCAGCTTAGAGGGTGGAACCGGGGAG. Translation gives CASSLEGGTGE. The whole CDR3 protein is CASSLEGGTGELFF.

This clone was counted only a few times. The read comes to an end 3 residues before the CDR3 does, leaving the germline J gene to fill in the end. J is TRBJ2-1 and V is TRBV6-2 or TRBV6-3; 8 positions match TRBD2. This CDR3 is built from 14 residues. The trim removed 5 bases at V and 7 bases at J, leaving 7 bases unmatched. Germline assignment: CDR1 MNHEY and CDR2 SVGEGT. This CDR3 reads CASSMNRGGNEQFF. The CDR3 DNA, read in part, is TGTGCCAGCAGTATGAACCGGGGGGGTAATGAG.

This clone was detected ten times or more. The read halts 3 residues ahead of the CDR3 end, with the missing end drawn from the germline J gene. V is TRBV5-1 and J is TRBJ1-1; a possible D gene is TRBD1 (6 bases). The CDR3 is 16 amino acids. In germline, CDR1 is SGHRS, CDR2 YFSETQ. Trimming left V 2 bases short and J 6 bases short, with 20 bases between. The DNA read from the CDR3 is TGCGCCAGCAGCTTAGGGGCGGGGGCGGGAGGATCTGAA. Protein: CASSLGAGAGGSE. The whole CDR3 sequence is CASSLGAGAGGSEAFF.

This clone was detected many times. The missing CDR3 end, 3 residues past where the read stops, is filled in from the germline J gene. The chain couples TRBV30 to TRBJ1-3; no clear D. From germline, CDR1 is GTSNPN and CDR2 SVGIG (reference sequence). The CDR3 length is 15 residues. V lost 0 bases and J 4 bases, leaving 13 bases between the germline ends. CDR3 protein: CAWSVRGTSGNTIYF. CDR3 DNA, as far as it was read: TGTGCCTGGAGTGTTCGGGGTACGTCAGGAAACACC.

This clone was recorded at least ten times. The CDR3 extends 3 residues past the end of the read, so its final part is completed from the germline J gene. The genes are TRBV7-9 and TRBJ2-5; D perhaps matches TRBD1 (7 bases). This CDR3 is built from 15 residues. The germline CDR1 and CDR2 sequences are SEHNR and FQNEAQ (reference sequence). The CDR3 DNA, read in part, is TGTGCCAGCAGCCTAGGGGGCGGGGACTCGGTCACC. It is translated as CASSLGGGDSVT. The entire CDR3 sequence reads CASSLGGGDSVTQYF.

The sample holds many counts of this clone. Partial CDR3 DNA: TGTGCCAGCAGCTTGGGACCACTAGCGACCCTCAATGAG. Residues: CASSLGPLATLNE. The whole CDR3 is CASSLGPLATLNEQFF. The V gene is TRBV5-4, the J gene TRBJ2-1; 7 bases line up with TRBD2. The sequence runs out 3 residues before the end of the CDR3; the remainder is reconstructed from the germline J gene. There are 16 residues in the CDR3. The V segment lost 0 bases and the J segment 6 bases; nucleotides outside the gene matches: 9. Per the germline V gene, CDR1 is SGHNT and CDR2 is YYREEE (reference sequence).

This clone was detected many times. The CDR3 protein is CATSTSGRTDTQYF. The covered CDR3 bases are TGTGCCACCAGCACTAGCGGACGCACAGATACG. The chain recombines TRBV15 with TRBJ2-3; TRBD2 agrees at 7 bases. The CDR3 is cut off 3 residues early in the read; its end comes from the germline J gene. This CDR3 region has 14 residues. J was trimmed by 1 base and V by 4 bases; bases with no gene match: 2. Per the germline V gene, CDR1 is LNHNV and CDR2 is YYDKDF (reference sequence).